This entry lists 9 T cell receptor beta chains sequenced from one sample in a study of control samples from healthy donors and cancer patients. Libraries were prepared by immunoSEQ multiplex PCR; TCRdb keeps only in-frame clonotypes and omits some of them. In the table there are about 120,000 clones, 93% of which are singletons. The sequenced sample consisted of blood. The receptors shown here come from a man aged 25 to 40 in good health.

This chain joins TRBV7-9 and TRBJ2-2; the match to TRBD1 covers 7 bases. Germline V gives CDR1 SEHNR, CDR2 FQNEAQ (reference sequence). The CDR3 has 16 residues. The V and J ends lost 1 base and 4 bases, in that order; junction bases with no gene match: 6. The CDR3, as DNA: TGTGCCAGCAGCTTAGTGCTCTCAGGGGGCACCGGGGAGCTGTTTTTT. As protein: CASSLVLSGGTGELFF.

V usage is TRBV3-1 (or the pseudogene TRBV3-2) and J usage is TRBJ1-2, with D maybe TRBD1 (6 bases). V shed 8 bases and J shed 2 bases, with 12 bases lying between them. This CDR3 spans 13 amino acids. From germline, CDR1 is LGHDT and CDR2 YNNKEL (reference sequence). CDR3 sequence reads: CASDRGMNYGYTF. The CDR3 bases are TGTGCCAGCGATAGGGGGATGAACTATGGCTACACCTTC.

The rearrangement joins TRBV10-3 to TRBJ1-1; 7 bases are a match to TRBD1. CDR1 is ENHRY, CDR2 SYGVKD, per germline. The CDR3 runs 14 residues. V shed 3 bases, J shed 8 bases, and the junction held 9 bases outside the gene matches. CDR3 nucleotide sequence: TGTGCCATCAGTGAAACAGGGGCTACCCCCGAAGCTTTCTTT. It encodes CAISETGATPEAFF.

The chain employs TRBV15 and TRBJ1-4, with 9 positions matching TRBD1. This CDR3 comprises 15 residues. Germline V gene lookup returns CDR1 LNHNV and CDR2 YYDKDF (reference sequence). The V segment lost 10 bases and the J segment 8 bases; nucleotides outside the gene matches: 14. The CDR3 here is CAISSTGGWEEKLFF. CDR3 nucleotides: TGTGCCATATCATCTACAGGGGGCTGGGAAGAAAAACTGTTTTTT.

The rearrangement uses TRBV12-3 or TRBV12-4 and TRBJ2-5; perhaps TRBD2 as D (5 bases). The CDR3 is made up of 12 amino acids. Trimming removed 6 bases at V and 5 bases at J, with 10 bases between. Here the CDR3 DNA reads TGTGCCAGCAGCGCACGAGGGGAGACCCAGTACTTC. Its translation is CASSARGETQYF.

The gene calls are TRBV10-2 and TRBJ2-3; D unclear. Germline V gene lookup returns CDR1 WSHSY and CDR2 SAAADI. Trimming left V 0 bases short and J 12 bases short, with 13 bases between. This CDR3 has 13 amino acids. Written as DNA, the CDR3 is TGCGCCAGCAGTGAGTCGATTTTAACTTTACAGTATTTT. This codes for CASSESILTLQYF.

This chain links TRBV28 with TRBJ2-3; perhaps TRBD2 as D (6 bases). Germline V lookup: CDR1 MDHEN, CDR2 SYDVKM. V lost 4 bases and J 10 bases, leaving 15 bases between the germline ends. The CDR3 extends over 13 amino acids. Written as DNA, the CDR3 is TGTGCCAGCAGTTCGGGACTGGAGATTTCGCAGTATTTT. Its translation is CASSSGLEISQYF. Full variable domain (remainder filled in from reference TRBV28 and TRBJ2-3): DVKVTQSSRYLVKRTGEKVFLECVQDMDHENMFWYRQDPGLGLRLIYFSYDVKMKEKGDIPEGYSVSREKKERFSLILESASTNQTSMYLCASSSGLEISQYFGPGTRLTVL.

This chain uses TRBV23-1 with TRBJ1-2; perhaps TRBD1 as D (6 bases). TRBV23-1 is reported as an ORF; its role is uncertain. Trimming stripped 0 bases from V and 8 bases from J, with 13 bases between. CDR3 length: 14 amino acids. DNA of the CDR3: TGCGCCAGCAGTCAATCCCGGAGGGGGTGGGGCTACACCTTC. Translation gives CASSQSRRGWGYTF.

This clone appeared once. The chain has TRBV9 and TRBJ1-1; 8 bases map to TRBD1. The trim removed 2 bases at V and 7 bases at J, leaving 7 bases unmatched. The length of the CDR3 is 14 residues. Germline lookup yields CDR1 SGDLS and CDR2 YYNGEE. This CDR3 is CASSVRGLGGEAFF. The CDR3 DNA sequence: TGTGCCAGCAGCGTCAGGGGGCTGGGAGGTGAAGCTTTCTTT.